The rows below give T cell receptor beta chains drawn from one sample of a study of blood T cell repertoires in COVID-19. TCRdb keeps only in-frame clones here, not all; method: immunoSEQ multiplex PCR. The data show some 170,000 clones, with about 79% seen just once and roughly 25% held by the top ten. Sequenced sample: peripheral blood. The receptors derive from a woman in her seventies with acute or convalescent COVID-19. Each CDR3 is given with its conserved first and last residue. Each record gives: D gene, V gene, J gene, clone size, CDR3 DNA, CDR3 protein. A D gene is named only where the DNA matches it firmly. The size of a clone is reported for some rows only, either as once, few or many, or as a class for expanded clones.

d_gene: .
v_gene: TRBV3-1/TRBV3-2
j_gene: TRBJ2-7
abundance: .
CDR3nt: TGTGCCAGCAGCCTCGGACAGAGAAGCTCCTACGAGCAGTACTTC
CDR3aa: CASSLGQRSSYEQYF

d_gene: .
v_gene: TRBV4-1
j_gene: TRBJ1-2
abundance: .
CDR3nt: TGCGCCAGCAACCTACCGGGACGTGGGGGGGGCAGCTACACCTTC
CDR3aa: CASNLPGRGGGSYTF

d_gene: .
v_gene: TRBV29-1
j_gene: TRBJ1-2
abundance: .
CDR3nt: TGCAGCGTGGGGGGGACCGACGGAGGCTACACCTTC
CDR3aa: CSVGGTDGGYTF

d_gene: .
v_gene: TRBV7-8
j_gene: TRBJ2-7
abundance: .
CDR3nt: TGTGCCAGCAGCTTAGACCAGGGAAGGGGTTACGAGCAGTACTTC
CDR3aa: CASSLDQGRGYEQYF

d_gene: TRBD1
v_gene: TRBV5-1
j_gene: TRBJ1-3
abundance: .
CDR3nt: TGCGCCAGCAGCTCCGTGACAGGGTTGGGAAACACCATATATTTT
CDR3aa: CASSSVTGLGNTIYF

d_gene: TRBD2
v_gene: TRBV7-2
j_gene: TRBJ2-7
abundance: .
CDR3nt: TGTGCCAGCAGCATAAGGCTAGCGGGAAATACCTACGAGCAGTACTTC
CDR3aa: CASSIRLAGNTYEQYF

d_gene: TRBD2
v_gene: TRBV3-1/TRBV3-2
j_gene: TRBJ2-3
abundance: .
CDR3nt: TGTGCCAGCAGCCCGACTAGCAGCACAGATACGCAGTATTTT
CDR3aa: CASSPTSSTDTQYF

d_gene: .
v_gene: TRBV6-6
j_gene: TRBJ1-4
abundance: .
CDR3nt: TGTGCCAGCAAGGGGGGGGCTAATGAAAAACTGTTTTTT
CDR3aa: CASKGGANEKLFF

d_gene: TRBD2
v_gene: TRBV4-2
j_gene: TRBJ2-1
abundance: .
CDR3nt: TGTGCCAGCAGCCCCTCCCCAGCGGGAGCCTACAATGAGCAGTTCTTC
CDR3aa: CASSPSPAGAYNEQFF

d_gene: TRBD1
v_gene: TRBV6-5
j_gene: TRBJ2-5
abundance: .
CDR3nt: TGTGCCAGCCAGGGGGCTGTGGAGACCCAGTACTTC
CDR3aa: CASQGAVETQYF

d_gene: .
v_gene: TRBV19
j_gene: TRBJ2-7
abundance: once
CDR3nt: TGTGCCAGTAGTACAAGCAGGGGACCCTACGAGCAGTACTTC
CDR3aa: CASSTSRGPYEQYF

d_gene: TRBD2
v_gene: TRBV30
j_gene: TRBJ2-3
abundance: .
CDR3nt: TGTGCCTTTATAGCGGGAGGCACAGATACGCAGTATTTT
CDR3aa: CAFIAGGTDTQYF

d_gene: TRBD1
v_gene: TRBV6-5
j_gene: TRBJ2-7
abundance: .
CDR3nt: TGTGCCACCCGGCAGGGGACAGGGAACGAGCAGTACTTC
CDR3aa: CATRQGTGNEQYF

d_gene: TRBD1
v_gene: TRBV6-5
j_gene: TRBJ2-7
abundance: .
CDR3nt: TGTGCCAGCAGTTCGATACAGGGGGTCGACGAGCAGTACTTC
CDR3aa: CASSSIQGVDEQYF

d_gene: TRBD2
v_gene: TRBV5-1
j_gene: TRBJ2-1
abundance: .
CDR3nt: TGCGCCAGCAGCATCGTCATAGCGGGAGCGTTCATAGAGCAGTTCTTC
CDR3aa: CASSIVIAGAFIEQFF

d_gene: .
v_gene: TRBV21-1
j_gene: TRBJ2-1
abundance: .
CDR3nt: TGTGCCAGCAGCAAATTCCTCCGTGAGAAACGGGGTAGGACTCCTACAAATGAGCAGTTCTTC
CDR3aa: CASSKFLREKRGRTPTNEQFF

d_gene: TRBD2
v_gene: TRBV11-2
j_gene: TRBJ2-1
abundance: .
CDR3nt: TGTGCCATTAGTCTCGGGGGGGGAACCGTCTACAATGAGCAGTTCTTC
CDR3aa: CAISLGGGTVYNEQFF

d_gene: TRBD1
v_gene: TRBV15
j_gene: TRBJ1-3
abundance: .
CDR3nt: TGTGCCACCAGCGCCGATCCTCAGACAGGGAAGATATGGTCGCACACCATATATTTT
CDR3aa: CATSADPQTGKIWSHTIYF

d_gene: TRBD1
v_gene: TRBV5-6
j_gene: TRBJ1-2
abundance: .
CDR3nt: TGTGCCAGCAGCTTGTATCCGGGACAGAACTATGGCTACACCTTC
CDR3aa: CASSLYPGQNYGYTF

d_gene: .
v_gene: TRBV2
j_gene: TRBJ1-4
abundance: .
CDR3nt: TGTGCCAGCAGTGTACAGGGAGCTAATGAAAAACTGTTTTTT
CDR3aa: CASSVQGANEKLFF

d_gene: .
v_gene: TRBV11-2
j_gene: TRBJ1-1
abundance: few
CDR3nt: TGTGCCAGCAGCCCCTTGCGGGGATGGAGTGAAGCTTTCTTT
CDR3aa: CASSPLRGWSEAFF

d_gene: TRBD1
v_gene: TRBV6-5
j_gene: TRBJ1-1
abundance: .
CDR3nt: TGTGCCAGCAGTCCGGACAGGTCGAACACTGAAGCTTTCTTT
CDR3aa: CASSPDRSNTEAFF

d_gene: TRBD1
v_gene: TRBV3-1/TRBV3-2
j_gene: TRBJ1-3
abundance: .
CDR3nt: TGTGCCAGCAGCCAAGGAGCCCCCGGACAGGGGGCGCGTTATGGAAACACCATATATTTT
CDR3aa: CASSQGAPGQGARYGNTIYF

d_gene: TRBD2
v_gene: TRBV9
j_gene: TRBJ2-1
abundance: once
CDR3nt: TGTGCCAGCAGCGTAGTTGAGCGGGAGAGGGGTGAGCAGTTCTTC
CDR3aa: CASSVVERERGEQFF

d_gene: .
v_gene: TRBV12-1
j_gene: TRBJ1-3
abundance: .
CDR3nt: TGTGCCAGCAGGTTCGTGCGGACAGGATCGCCCTCTGGAAACACCATATATTTT
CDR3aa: CASRFVRTGSPSGNTIYF

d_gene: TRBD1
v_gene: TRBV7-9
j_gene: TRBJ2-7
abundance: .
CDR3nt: TGTGCCAGCAGCCCACTGGGGCAGGGGGCGCGAGGCTACGAGCAGTACTTC
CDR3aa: CASSPLGQGARGYEQYF

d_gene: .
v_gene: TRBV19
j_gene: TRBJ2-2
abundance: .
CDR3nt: TGTGCCAGTAGTCTTGAGACAGGCAACACCGGGGAGCTGTTTTTT
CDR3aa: CASSLETGNTGELFF

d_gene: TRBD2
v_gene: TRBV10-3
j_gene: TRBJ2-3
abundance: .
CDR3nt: TGTGCCATCAGAGGGACTACCACAGATACGCAGTATTTT
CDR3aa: CAIRGTTTDTQYF

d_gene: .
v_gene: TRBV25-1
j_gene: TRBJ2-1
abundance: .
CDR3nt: TGTGCCAGCAGGGACAGCTCCTACAATGAGCAGTTCTTC
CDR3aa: CASRDSSYNEQFF

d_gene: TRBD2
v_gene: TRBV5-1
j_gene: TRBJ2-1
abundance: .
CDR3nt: TGCGCCAGCAGCTTGGTCTTGGGGACTAGAAGAAACAATGAGCAGTTCTTC
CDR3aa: CASSLVLGTRRNNEQFF

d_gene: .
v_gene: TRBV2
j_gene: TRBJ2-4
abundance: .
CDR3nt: TGTGCCAGCAGTAGCAGGGAAAACATTCAGTACTTC
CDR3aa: CASSSRENIQYF

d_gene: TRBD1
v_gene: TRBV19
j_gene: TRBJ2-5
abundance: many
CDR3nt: TGTGCCAGTAGTAACCAGGGGGCCCAGTACTTC
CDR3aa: CASSNQGAQYF

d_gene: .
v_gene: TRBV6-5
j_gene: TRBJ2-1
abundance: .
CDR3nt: TGTGCCAGCAGTTCGGGACTTCGACAGTTCTTC
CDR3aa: CASSSGLRQFF

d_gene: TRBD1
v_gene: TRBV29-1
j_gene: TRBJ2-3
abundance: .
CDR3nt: TGCAGCGTTTCCCCGGGACAGGGGGGCCTCACAGATACGCAGTATTTT
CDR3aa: CSVSPGQGGLTDTQYF

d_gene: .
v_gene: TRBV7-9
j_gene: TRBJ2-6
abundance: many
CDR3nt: TGTGCCAGCAGCGTCATCACTGGGGCCAACGTCCTGACTTTC
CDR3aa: CASSVITGANVLTF

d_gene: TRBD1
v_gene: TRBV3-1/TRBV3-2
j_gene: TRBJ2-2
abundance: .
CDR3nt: TGTGCCAGCAGCCGCAACAGGGGAACCGGGGAGCTGTTTTTT
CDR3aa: CASSRNRGTGELFF

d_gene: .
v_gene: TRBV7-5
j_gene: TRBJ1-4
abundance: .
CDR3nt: TGTGCCCCGGGGGTTTCGATCCCTACGGTTGGGACTAATGAAAAACTGTTTTTT
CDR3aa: CAPGVSIPTVGTNEKLFF

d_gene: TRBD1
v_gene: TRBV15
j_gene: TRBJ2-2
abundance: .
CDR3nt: TGTGCCACCAGCAGGGACAGGGTGGCCGGGGAGCTGTTTTTT
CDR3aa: CATSRDRVAGELFF

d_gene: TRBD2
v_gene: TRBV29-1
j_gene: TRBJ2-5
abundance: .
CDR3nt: TGCAGCGTTGACAGCGGGGGGGGCCAAGAGACCCAGTACTTC
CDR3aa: CSVDSGGGQETQYF

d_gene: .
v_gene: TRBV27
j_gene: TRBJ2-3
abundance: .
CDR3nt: TGTGCCAGCAGTTTATTAAGCACAGATACGCAGTATTTT
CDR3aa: CASSLLSTDTQYF

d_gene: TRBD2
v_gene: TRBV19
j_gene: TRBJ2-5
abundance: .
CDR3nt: TGTGCCAGTAGTATCGGCGGGAGGGAGACCCAGTACTTC
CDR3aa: CASSIGGRETQYF

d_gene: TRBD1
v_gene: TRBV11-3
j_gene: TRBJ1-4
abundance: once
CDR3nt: TGTGCCAGCAGTCCGAGGACAGGAACAGCCGAAAAACTGTTTTTT
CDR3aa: CASSPRTGTAEKLFF

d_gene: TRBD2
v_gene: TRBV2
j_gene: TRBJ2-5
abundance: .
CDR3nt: TGTGCCAGCAGTGAGGGGACTAGCGGGAGAGGGGAGACCCAGTACTTC
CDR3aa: CASSEGTSGRGETQYF

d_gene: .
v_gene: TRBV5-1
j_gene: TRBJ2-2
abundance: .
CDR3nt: TGCGCCAGCAACCAGGGGTCGAACACCGGGGAGCTGTTTTTT
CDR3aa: CASNQGSNTGELFF

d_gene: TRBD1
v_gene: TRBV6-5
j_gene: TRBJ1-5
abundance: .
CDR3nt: TGTGCCAGCAGAACCGGACAGGGCGGTGATCAGCCCCAGCATTTT
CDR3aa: CASRTGQGGDQPQHF

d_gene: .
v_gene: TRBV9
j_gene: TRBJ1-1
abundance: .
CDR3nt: TGTGCCAGCAGCGTAGGACTCGAGTATGAAGCTTTCTTT
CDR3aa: CASSVGLEYEAFF

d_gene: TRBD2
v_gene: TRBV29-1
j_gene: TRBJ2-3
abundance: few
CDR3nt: TGCAGCGTTCTAGCGGGAGGCGTGGAGGCAGATACGCAGTATTTT
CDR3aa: CSVLAGGVEADTQYF

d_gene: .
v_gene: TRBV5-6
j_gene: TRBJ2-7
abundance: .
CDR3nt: TGTGCCAGCAGCTTGTCCCAAACAACATTGCTCTACGAGCAGTACTTC
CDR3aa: CASSLSQTTLLYEQYF

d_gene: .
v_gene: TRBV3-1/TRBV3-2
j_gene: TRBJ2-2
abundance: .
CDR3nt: TGTGCCAACAGCCAAAACAGGGAAACCGGGGAGCTGTTTTTT
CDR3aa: CANSQNRETGELFF

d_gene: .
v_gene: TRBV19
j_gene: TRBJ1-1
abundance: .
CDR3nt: TGTGCCAGTAGTCTCCTCGGGAACATGAACACTGAAGCTTTCTTT
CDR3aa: CASSLLGNMNTEAFF

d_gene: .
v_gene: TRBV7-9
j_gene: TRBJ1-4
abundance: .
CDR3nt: TGTGCCAGCAGCTTCTCCCGGAATGAAAAACTGTTTTTT
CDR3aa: CASSFSRNEKLFF

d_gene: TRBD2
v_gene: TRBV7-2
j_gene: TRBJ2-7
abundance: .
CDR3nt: TGTGCCAGCAGCTTAGGGGCTGGTAGCGGGAGGGCCTACGAGCAGTACTTC
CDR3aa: CASSLGAGSGRAYEQYF